This T cell receptor beta chain was documented in a study of CD8+CD57+ T cells in acquired aplastic anemia. Study-level background: Quantities of DNA derived from sorted CD4+ and CD8+ cells averaged roughly 3.4 ug. Study-wide results and limits: Any difference that existed in CD8+ Simpson's diversity between patients and controls was not significant. Patients and controls had in common approximately 28 CD8+ CDR3 sequences.

All sequencing subjects had displayed CD8+CD57+ cell expansion on flow cytometry. The cohort consisted entirely of patients having severe acquired aplastic anemia. TCR beta VDJ and CDR3 were profiled, and genomic DNA was the template. TCRdb independently ran MiXCR on the reads; one entry per CDR3 protein. This table holds roughly 120,000 distinct CDR3 sequences, 50% to 70% found once. CDR1 is LGHDT and CDR2 is YNNKEL in the germline V gene (reference sequence). The CDR3 contains 14 residues. Trimming stripped 1 base from V and 7 bases from J, with 14 bases between. This clonotype was detected once. Antigen specificity is unknown.

J is TRBJ2-7 and V is TRBV3-1; D remains ambiguous. Sequencing used sorted CD4+, CD8+, or CD8+CD57+ T cells (not recorded which) from PBMCs. This receptor was obtained from a human donor with aplastic anemia. In nucleotides, the CDR3 is TGTGCCAGCAGCCAAGGTGGGGTTCGGTCGGAGCAGTACTTC. This sequence encodes CASSQGGVRSEQYF.